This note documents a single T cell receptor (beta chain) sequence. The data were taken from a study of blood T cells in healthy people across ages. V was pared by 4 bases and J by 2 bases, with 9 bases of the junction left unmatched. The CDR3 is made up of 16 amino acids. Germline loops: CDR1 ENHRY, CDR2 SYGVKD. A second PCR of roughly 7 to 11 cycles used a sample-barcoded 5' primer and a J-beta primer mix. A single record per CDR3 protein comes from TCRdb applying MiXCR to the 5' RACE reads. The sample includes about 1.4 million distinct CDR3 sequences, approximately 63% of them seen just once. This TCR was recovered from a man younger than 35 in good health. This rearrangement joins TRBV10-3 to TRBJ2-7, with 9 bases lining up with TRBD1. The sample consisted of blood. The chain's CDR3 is CAISGQRTGDPYEQYF. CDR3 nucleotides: TGTGCCATCAGTGGACAAAGGACAGGGGACCCCTACGAGCAGTACTTC.